Each of the 30 T cell receptor beta chains below was sequenced from the same sample in a study of T cells expressing NK-cell markers. Reanalyzing the 5' RACE reads, TCRdb keeps one entry per CDR3 protein, without DNA. The specimen's table records roughly 420,000 distinct CDR3 sequences. Sequencing was performed on blood T cells: a sorted CD56 or NKG2C T cell subset, CD4+ or CD8+ T cells, or bulk PBMC T cells (not recorded which). The receptor source for this set is a woman aged 18-70 years in good health.

V and J are TRBV7-2 and TRBJ2-2; there is no DNA to check the TCRdb D call of TRBD1. CDR1 and CDR2 from the germline V gene are SGHTA and FQGNSA. This CDR3 is 14 amino acids long. The chain's CDR3 is CARGTGANTGELFF.

V and J are TRBV12-3 or TRBV12-4 and TRBJ1-5; no DNA is available, so the TRBD1 call from TCRdb remains unchecked. This CDR3 comprises 14 residues. The CDR3 reads CASSPQGRDQPQHF.

The chain couples TRBV7-9 to TRBJ2-3; the D call from TCRdb, TRBD2, cannot be confirmed without DNA. The length of the CDR3 is 17 residues. Germline-derived CDR1 and CDR2 are SEHNR and FQNEAQ (reference sequence). CDR3 sequence: CASSSPGLAGRTDTQYF.

V gene TRBV12-3 or TRBV12-4 combines with J gene TRBJ1-2; TCRdb lists TRBD1, though no DNA is available to test this call. This CDR3 is 15 amino acids long. CDR3 loop: CASSRGRNANYGYTF.

The chain links TRBV5-1 to TRBJ2-2; TCRdb calls TRBD1, which cannot be checked without DNA. The CDR3 sequence is 16 residues long. CDR1 SGHRS and CDR2 YFSETQ come from the germline V gene. CDR3 sequence reads: CASTFSSGGGARELFF. Filled out from reference TRBV5-1 and TRBJ2-2, the complete variable domain reads KAGVTQTPRYLIKTRGQQVTLSCSPISGHRSVSWYQQTPGQGLQFLFEYFSETQRNKGNFPGRFSGRQFSNSRSEMNVSTLELGDSALYLCASTFSSGGGARELFFGEGSRLTVL.

The chain recombines TRBV7-9 with TRBJ2-1; there is no DNA to check the TCRdb D call of TRBD2. This CDR3 is 16 amino acids long. Germline lookup yields CDR1 SEHNR and CDR2 FQNEAQ (reference sequence). CDR3 sequence reads: CASSLGGTSGGYEQFF. The full variable domain, completed using reference TRBV7-9 and TRBJ2-1, is DTGVSQNPRHKITKRGQNVTFRCDPISEHNRLYWYRQTLGQGPEFLTYFQNEAQLEKSRLLSDRFSAERPKGSFSTLEIQRTEQGDSAMYLCASSLGGTSGGYEQFFGPGTRLTVL.

V is TRBV7-2 and J is TRBJ2-2; TCRdb's D call of TRBD2 is untestable without DNA. The CDR3 totals 17 residues. Germline lookup yields CDR1 SGHTA and CDR2 FQGNSA. This CDR3 is CASSPRASGSVTGELFF.

In terms of frequency, this clonotype is medium-sized (0.01 to 0.1%). The genes are TRBV20-1 and TRBJ2-2. The germline V gene has CDR1 DFQATT and CDR2 SNEGSKA (reference sequence). CDR3 size: 14 residues. CDR3 residues: CSARAQGYTGELFF.

The V gene is TRBV6-1, the J gene TRBJ1-5; TCRdb gives TRBD1 as the D gene, but with no DNA this cannot be confirmed. The germline V gene encodes CDR1 MNHNS and CDR2 SASEGT. This CDR3 spans 14 amino acids. CDR3: CASSDRDRVQPQHF.

The chain employs TRBV6-1 and TRBJ2-2; without DNA, the TCRdb call of TRBD2 cannot be checked. CDR3 length: 14 amino acids. Germline CDR1 and CDR2: MNHNS and SASEGT. Here the CDR3 reads CASGGLAGTGELFF.

The CDR3 is CASSIGTDTQYF. The chain combines TRBV19 with TRBJ2-3. Germline-derived CDR1 and CDR2 are LNHDA and SQIVND (reference sequence). This CDR3 region has 12 residues.

J is TRBJ2-3 and V is TRBV29-1; the D call of TRBD1 rests on TCRdb alone, since no DNA is present to check it. This CDR3 is 18 amino acids long. Germline assignment: CDR1 SQVTM and CDR2 ANQGSEA. The CDR3 reads CSVEVETAFSAPTDTQYF.

This rearrangement joins TRBV5-1 to TRBJ2-2; the TCRdb call, TRBD1, lacks DNA for checking. The CDR3 is 15 residues long. Looked up from germline, CDR1 is SGHRS and CDR2 is YFSETQ. CDR3 residues: CASLPGAGNTGELFF.

This rearrangement joins TRBV29-1 to TRBJ2-3; TCRdb's D gene call, TRBD1, goes unchecked for lack of DNA. Germline V gives CDR1 SQVTM, CDR2 ANQGSEA. The CDR3 spans 13 residues. The CDR3 sequence is CSGWTGGTDTQYF.

V usage is TRBV29-1 and J usage is TRBJ2-5; the D gene TCRdb calls, TRBD2, cannot be checked with no DNA. This CDR3 spans 14 amino acids. From germline, CDR1 is SQVTM and CDR2 ANQGSEA. This CDR3 reads CSVFGTSGRETQYF.

The chain uses TRBV7-9 and TRBJ2-6; TCRdb's D call, TRBD1, is unchecked because there is no DNA. Germline V gene sequence: CDR1 SEHNR, CDR2 FQNEAQ (reference sequence). This CDR3 has 14 residues. The CDR3 sequence is CASSLGQGGDVLTF.

The chain has TRBV27 and TRBJ1-1; there is no DNA to check the TCRdb D call of TRBD1. The CDR3 runs 15 residues. Germline V gene sequence: CDR1 MNHEY, CDR2 SMNVEV (reference sequence). The CDR3 sequence: CASGTLSPPGTEAFF.

The rearrangement links TRBV20-1 to TRBJ2-3; TCRdb's D gene call, TRBD2, goes unchecked for lack of DNA. Germline-derived CDR1 and CDR2 are DFQATT and SNEGSKA (reference sequence). The CDR3 extends over 20 amino acids. CDR3 in amino acids: CSARDRGGARPVPSTDTQYF.

The genes are TRBV20-1 and TRBJ2-3; no DNA is available, so the TRBD2 call from TCRdb remains unchecked. Germline CDR1 reads DFQATT; CDR2 reads SNEGSKA (reference sequence). CDR3 length: 13 residues. CDR3 sequence reads: CSARGGSTDTQYF.

The V call is TRBV12-3 or TRBV12-4, the J call TRBJ1-2. The CDR3 length is 13 residues. The CDR3 is CASSWAFNDGYTF.

The chain employs TRBV20-1 and TRBJ2-1; absent DNA, TCRdb's TRBD1 call cannot be checked. The CDR3 sequence is 13 residues long. Germline V gene lookup returns CDR1 DFQATT and CDR2 SNEGSKA (reference sequence). CDR3 sequence reads: CSALGAADNEQFF.

The chain joins TRBV19 to TRBJ1-5; with no DNA, the TCRdb D assignment of TRBD1 cannot be verified. The V gene's germline CDR1 is LNHDA and CDR2 SQIVND (reference sequence). The CDR3 totals 16 residues. The CDR3 sequence: CASSRGQRDSNQPQHF.

This sequence joins TRBV5-1 and TRBJ2-4; TCRdb's D gene call, TRBD1, goes unchecked for lack of DNA. CDR1 and CDR2 (germline): SGHRS, YFSETQ. The CDR3 contains 15 residues. CDR3 protein: CASSLQGELRNIQYF. Filled out from reference TRBV5-1 and TRBJ2-4, the complete variable domain reads KAGVTQTPRYLIKTRGQQVTLSCSPISGHRSVSWYQQTPGQGLQFLFEYFSETQRNKGNFPGRFSGRQFSNSRSEMNVSTLELGDSALYLCASSLQGELRNIQYFGAGTRLSVL.

The chain combines TRBV30 with TRBJ2-1; TCRdb calls TRBD1, which cannot be checked without DNA. Germline CDR1 is GTSNPN and CDR2 is SVGIG (reference sequence). There are 13 residues in the CDR3. CDR3 protein: CAWRQGPYNEQFF.

The CDR3 sequence is CASSLYTGGYGYTF. V usage is TRBV27 and J usage is TRBJ1-2; TCRdb proposes TRBD1, but this gene call is untestable without DNA. Per the germline V gene, CDR1 is MNHEY and CDR2 is SMNVEV (reference sequence). The CDR3 has 14 amino acids.

J is TRBJ2-6 and V is TRBV5-4; TCRdb outputs TRBD2, but without DNA this stays unchecked. The CDR3 is 19 residues long. The germline gives CDR1 SGHNT, CDR2 YYREEE (reference sequence). CDR3 sequence: CASSLLLAGSISGANVLTF.

The chain is built from TRBV19 and TRBJ2-1; no DNA is available, so the TRBD1 call from TCRdb remains unchecked. Germline CDR1 LNHDA, CDR2 SQIVND (reference sequence). The CDR3 is 14 residues long. The CDR3 sequence is CASTRRNRNNEQFF.

The CDR3 loop is CSARLPGTPNQPQHF. The chain carries TRBV20-1 and TRBJ1-5; TCRdb indicates TRBD1, and absent DNA this call remains unverified. Germline V gives CDR1 DFQATT, CDR2 SNEGSKA (reference sequence). The CDR3 consists of 15 residues.

V and J are TRBV9 and TRBJ2-1. Germline-derived CDR1 and CDR2 are SGDLS and YYNGEE. The CDR3 runs 13 residues. The CDR3 reads CASSANSYNEQFF.

The chain recombines TRBV6-5 with TRBJ2-7; with no DNA, the TCRdb D assignment of TRBD1 cannot be verified. The CDR3 totals 14 residues. In germline, CDR1 is MNHEY, CDR2 SVGAGI. The CDR3 sequence: CASSYSPGAYEQYF.